This T cell receptor beta chain was identified during a study of regulatory T cells in long-lasting Graves disease. CDR3 regions were amplified by Arm-PCR using iRepertoire HTBI primers to build TCR beta libraries. TCRdb used MiXCR to reprocess the multiplex PCR reads, holding one entry per CDR3 protein. The table lists hundreds of thousands of distinct CDR3 sequences, approximately 16% of them singletons. Time point noted: newly diagnosed GD, antithyroid drugs for less than 3 months. Extracted RNA from PBMCs served as the source of the TCR library. The patients were drawn from one endocrinology department in Xi'an, China. This CDR3 has 17 residues. J lost 4 bases, V lost 4 bases, and 16 bases had no gene match. CDR1 is DFQATT and CDR2 is SNEGSKA in the germline V gene (reference sequence). Findings and limits, study-wide: TRBV28, TRBJ1-2 and TRBJ2-5 were segments that persistent disease favored.

This clonotype has only a few counts. Its antigen is not identified. The sample was also linked to a second study, of T cells in Graves' hyperthyroidism and ophthalmopathy. From that study: Stable Graves' hyperthyroidism meant no ophthalmopathy progression within 18 months.

The rearrangement links TRBV20-1 to TRBJ1-5, with TRBD1 matching 7 bases. Sequencing used peripheral blood mononuclear cells (PBMCs), obtained at new diagnosis, from a patient treated with antithyroid drugs. The sequence was obtained from a man aged 18-30 years with Graves disease. As DNA, the CDR3 is TGCAGTGCTATTGTGGGGAGACAGGGACATGGGAATCAGCCCCAGCATTTT. Encoded protein: CSAIVGRQGHGNQPQHF.